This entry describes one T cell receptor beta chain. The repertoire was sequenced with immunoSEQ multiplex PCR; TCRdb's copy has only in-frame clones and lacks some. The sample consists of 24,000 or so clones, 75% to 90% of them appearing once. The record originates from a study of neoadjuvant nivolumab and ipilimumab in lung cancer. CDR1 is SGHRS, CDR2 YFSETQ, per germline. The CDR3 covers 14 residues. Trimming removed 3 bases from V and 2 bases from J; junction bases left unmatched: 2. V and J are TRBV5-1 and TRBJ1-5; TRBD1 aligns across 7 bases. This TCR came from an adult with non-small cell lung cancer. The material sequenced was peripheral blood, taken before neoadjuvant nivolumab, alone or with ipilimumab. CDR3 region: CASSSGQGNQPQHF. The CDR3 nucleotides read TGCGCCAGCAGCTCTGGACAGGGCAATCAGCCCCAGCATTTT.